What follows are 14 T cell receptor beta chains derived from one specimen sequenced in a study of OX40 agonist ivuxolimab in advanced cancers. The table came from immunoSEQ multiplex PCR; TCRdb's copy has only in-frame clones and leaves some out. Seen here are 70,000 or so clones, approximately 90% observed once, and the top ten hold approximately 1.3%. The sequencing here drew on CD4+ or CD8+ T cells sorted from blood, taken in a trial of the OX40 agonist ivuxolimab. These receptors all stem from an adult with an advanced solid tumor such as melanoma, head and neck, liver or kidney cancer.

The rearrangement links TRBV9 to TRBJ1-3; 8 nucleotides align to TRBD1. This CDR3 region has 16 residues. Germline-derived CDR1 and CDR2 are SGDLS and YYNGEE. The V segment lost 3 bases and the J segment 0 bases; nucleotides outside the gene matches: 5. CDR3 sequence (DNA): TGTGCCAGCAGCGAGGGACAGGACAGCTCTGGAAACACCATATATTTT. It codes for CASSEGQDSSGNTIYF.

V and J are TRBV6-1 and TRBJ1-1, with D perhaps TRBD1 (6 bases). The V and J ends lost 4 bases and 2 bases respectively, with 17 bases between them. The CDR3 contains 16 residues. Germline-derived CDR1 and CDR2 are MNHNS and SASEGT. The CDR3 region is CASSARGHRLNTEAFF. The CDR3 region has the DNA TGTGCCAGCAGTGCGCGGGGGCACCGACTCAACACTGAAGCTTTCTTT.

The sample holds a few counts of this clone. The chain couples TRBV28 to TRBJ2-1, with 8 bases matching TRBD1. Germline V gene data show CDR1 as MDHEN and CDR2 as SYDVKM. The CDR3 runs to 15 residues. Germline trimming cut 6 bases from V and 2 bases from J; bases unmatched to any gene: 6. The CDR3 sequence: CASSTPGQAYNEQFF. For the CDR3, the DNA is TGTGCCAGCAGCACCCCGGGACAGGCCTACAATGAGCAGTTCTTC.

V and J are TRBV7-2 and TRBJ2-7; TRBD1 agrees at 8 bases. The trim removed 7 bases at V and 5 bases at J, leaving 10 bases unmatched. This CDR3 is 14 amino acids long. Germline V gives CDR1 SGHTA, CDR2 FQGNSA. The chain's CDR3 is CASTTGTGHHEQYF. The CDR3 DNA sequence: TGTGCCAGCACCACCGGGACAGGTCATCACGAGCAGTACTTC.

The V gene is TRBV19, the J gene TRBJ2-7; TRBD1 matches 10 bases. In germline, CDR1 is LNHDA, CDR2 SQIVND (reference sequence). The V and J ends lost 6 bases and 3 bases, in that order; junction bases with no gene match: 5. The CDR3 covers 14 residues. CDR3 sequence (DNA): TGTGCCAGTAGGATCGGGACAGGGGACTACGAGCAGTACTTC. Translating gives CASRIGTGDYEQYF.

V gene TRBV30 combines with J gene TRBJ2-4; possibly TRBD2 for D (5 bases). Per the germline V gene, CDR1 is GTSNPN and CDR2 is SVGIG (reference sequence). V was shortened by 2 bases and J by 2 bases, with 13 bases between the two germline ends. The length of the CDR3 is 15 residues. The chain's CDR3 is CAWSRGTWTKNIQYF. CDR3 nucleotide sequence: TGTGCCTGGAGTCGGGGAACGTGGACCAAAAACATTCAGTACTTC.

The rearrangement links TRBV7-9 to TRBJ2-3; D is perhaps TRBD1 or TRBD2 (6 bases each). Per germline, CDR1 SEHNR and CDR2 FQNEAQ (reference sequence). V was trimmed by 2 bases and J by 3 bases, leaving 15 bases between them. This CDR3 contains 16 residues. CDR3 region: CASSLRGVQATDTQYF. CDR3 in DNA: TGTGCCAGCAGCTTAAGGGGGGTCCAAGCAACAGATACGCAGTATTTT.

The J gene is TRBJ2-2, the V gene TRBV12-5; D gene ambiguous. Looked up from germline, CDR1 is LGHNT and CDR2 is FRNRAP. The CDR3 runs 13 residues. V shed 6 bases and J shed 3 bases, with 8 bases lying between them. The CDR3 sequence: CASGRWDTGELFF. The CDR3 coding sequence is TGTGCTAGTGGGCGATGGGACACCGGGGAGCTGTTTTTT.

This clone has just one count. The chain has TRBV18 and TRBJ2-3, with 12 bases lining up with TRBD2. CDR3 size: 17 residues. The V gene end was trimmed by 3 bases and the J gene end by 6 bases; junction bases not matched to a gene: 10. Germline loops: CDR1 KGHSH, CDR2 LQKENI. This CDR3 reads CASSPTLAGGPGDTQYF. In nucleotides, the CDR3 is TGTGCCAGCTCACCGACTCTAGCGGGGGGGCCTGGGGATACGCAGTATTTT.

V usage is TRBV27 and J usage is TRBJ1-5; D not certain. Per germline, CDR1 MNHEY and CDR2 SMNVEV (reference sequence). Trimming cost V 7 bases and J 7 bases, with 17 bases left between them. This CDR3 region has 14 residues. DNA for the CDR3: TGTGCCAGCACCGAAATCTCGGGTCGACAGCCCCAGCATTTT. Residues: CASTEISGRQPQHF.

This clone was observed a single time. The V and J genes are TRBV7-2 and TRBJ2-3; 9 bases are shared with TRBD2. Germline V gene sequence: CDR1 SGHTA, CDR2 FQGNSA. Unmatched junction bases numbered 10, after V lost 7 bases and J lost 8 bases. The CDR3 is made up of 14 amino acids. The CDR3 reads CASIIGRGGATQYF. CDR3 DNA: TGTGCCAGCATCATCGGGCGGGGGGGCGCTACGCAGTATTTT.

The genes are TRBV28 and TRBJ2-2; 8 nucleotides align to TRBD1. V was pared by 1 base and J by 5 bases, with 6 bases of the junction left unmatched. Germline CDR1 and CDR2: MDHEN and SYDVKM. This CDR3 has 16 amino acids. The CDR3 nucleotides are TGTGCCAGCAGTTTATCCGGACAGGGAAGGACCGGGGAGCTGTTTTTT. This sequence encodes CASSLSGQGRTGELFF.

This chain links TRBV2 with TRBJ1-4; D remains unclear. This CDR3 contains 11 residues. From germline, CDR1 is SNHLY and CDR2 FYNNEI. The CDR3 region is CAGGRGEKLFF. CDR3 nucleotide sequence: TGTGCGGGAGGTCGAGGCGAAAAACTGTTTTTT.

This clone was counted a single time. The chain uses TRBV2 and TRBJ1-4, with a weak D call TRBD1 (6 bases). Trimming stripped 3 bases from V and 8 bases from J, with 13 bases between. Germline V gene data show CDR1 as SNHLY and CDR2 as FYNNEI. There are 14 residues in the CDR3. CDR3: CASSERTVEEKLFF. The DNA for the CDR3 is TGTGCCAGCAGTGAGCGGACAGTAGAAGAAAAACTGTTTTTT.